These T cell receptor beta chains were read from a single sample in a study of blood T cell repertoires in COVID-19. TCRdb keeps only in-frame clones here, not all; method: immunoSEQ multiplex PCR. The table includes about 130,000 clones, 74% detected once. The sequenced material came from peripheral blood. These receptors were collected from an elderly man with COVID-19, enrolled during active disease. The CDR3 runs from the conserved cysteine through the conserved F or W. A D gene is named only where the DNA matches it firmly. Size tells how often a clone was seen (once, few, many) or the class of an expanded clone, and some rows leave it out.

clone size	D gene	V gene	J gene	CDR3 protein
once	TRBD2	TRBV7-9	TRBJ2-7	CASSSTGLAGPEQYF
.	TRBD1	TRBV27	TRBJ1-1	CASSIRQGWNTEAFF
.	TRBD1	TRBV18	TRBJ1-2	CASSSTPGQGHYGYTF
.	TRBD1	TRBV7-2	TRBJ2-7	CASSLGRGPYEQYF
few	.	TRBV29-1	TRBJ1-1	CSVNPDHNSILGTEAFF
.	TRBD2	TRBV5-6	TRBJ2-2	CARSRDRGRLAGRLGELFF
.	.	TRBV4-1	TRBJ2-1	CASSQDGRAQYNEQFF
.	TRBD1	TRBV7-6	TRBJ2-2	CASSLGGQGYTGELFF
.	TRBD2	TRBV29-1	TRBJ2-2	CSVGLAGLNTGELFF
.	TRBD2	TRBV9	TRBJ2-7	CASSRGLAVYEQYF
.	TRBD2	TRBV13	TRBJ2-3	CASSFRSGVAGGATDTQYF
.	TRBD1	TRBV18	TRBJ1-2	CASSPGQVDGYTF
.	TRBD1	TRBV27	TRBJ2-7	CASSFLQGSSYEQYF
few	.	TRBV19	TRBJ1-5	CASSIYRDSNQPQHF
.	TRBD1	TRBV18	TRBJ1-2	CASSLYGQGVEGYTF
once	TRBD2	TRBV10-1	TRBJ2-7	CAIRGLAGEQYF
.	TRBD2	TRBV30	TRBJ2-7	CAWSPRTSGSEQYF
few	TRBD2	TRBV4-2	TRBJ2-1	CASSQFLGTSGIYNEQFF
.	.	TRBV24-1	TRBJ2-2	CATEAGYTGELFF
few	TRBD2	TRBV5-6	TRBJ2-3	CASRLTSGTDTQYF
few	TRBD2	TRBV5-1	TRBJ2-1	CASSLRLAGDNEQFF
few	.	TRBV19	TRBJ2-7	CASSIGGTSYEQYF
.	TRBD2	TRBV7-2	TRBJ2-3	CASSLGLAGTDTQYF
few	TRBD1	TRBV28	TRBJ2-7	CASSPTLRGQAYEQYF
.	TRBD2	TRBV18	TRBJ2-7	CASSPYRTGTSNEQYF
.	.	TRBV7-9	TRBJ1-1	CASSTSDRLNTEAFF
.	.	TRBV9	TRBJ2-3	CASSARLDFTDTQYF
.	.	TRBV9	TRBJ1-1	CASSAQGNTEAFF
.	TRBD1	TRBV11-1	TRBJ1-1	CASSLGQGDTEAFF
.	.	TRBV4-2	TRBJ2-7	CASSQDLAQGSYEQYF
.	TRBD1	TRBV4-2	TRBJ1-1	CASSPGQAAVTEAFF
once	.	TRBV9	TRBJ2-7	CASSPLLFSYEQYF
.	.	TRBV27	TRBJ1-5	CASSSQGGGNQPQHF
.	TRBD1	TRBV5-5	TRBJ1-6	CASSITGTGGNSPLHF
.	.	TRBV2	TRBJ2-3	CASGETPSDTQYF
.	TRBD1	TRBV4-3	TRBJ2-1	CASSRKGVTGTGTYNEQFF
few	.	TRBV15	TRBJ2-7	CATSSTGSYEQYF
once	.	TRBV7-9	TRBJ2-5	CASSLGWRGETQYF
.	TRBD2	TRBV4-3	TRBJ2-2	CASSQGASGTITGELFF
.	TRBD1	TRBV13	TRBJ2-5	CASSLEGAHPEKTQYF
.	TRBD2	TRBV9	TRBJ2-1	CASSVGTSGSSYNEQFF
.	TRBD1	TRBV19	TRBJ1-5	CASSSLWDSREPQHF
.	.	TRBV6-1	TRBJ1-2	CASSEAQAGQRGYTF
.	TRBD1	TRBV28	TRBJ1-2	CASTSPTGSRGGYTF
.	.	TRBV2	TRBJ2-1	CASSSGGLGVYNEQFF
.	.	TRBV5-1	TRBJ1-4	CASSLLGLSNEKLFF
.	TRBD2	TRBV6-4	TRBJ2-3	CASSAILAGGPDTQYF
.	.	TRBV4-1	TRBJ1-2	CASSQDLGGNYGYTF
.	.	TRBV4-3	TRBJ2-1	CASSRDSADNEQFF
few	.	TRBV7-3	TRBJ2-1	CASSLPESNEQFF
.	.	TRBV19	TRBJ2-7	CASNPGITSYEQYF